Below are 21 T cell receptor beta chains sequenced from a single sample in a study of blood T cell repertoires in COVID-19. Assay: immunoSEQ multiplex PCR; the TCRdb copy retains only in-frame clones and omits some. The sample contains about 160,000 clones, 90% to 95% of which appear only once. Sequencing was performed on peripheral blood. The receptors stem from a woman aged 60-75 years with COVID-19, enrolled during active disease.

The rearrangement links TRBV2 to TRBJ2-7; 10 positions agree with TRBD2. V lost 7 bases, J lost 4 bases, and 4 bases stayed unmatched. The CDR3 totals 13 residues. The germline CDR1 and CDR2 sequences are SNHLY and FYNNEI. The CDR3 region has the DNA TGTGCCAGCATGGGACTAGCGTTTTACGAGCAGTACTTC. As protein: CASMGLAFYEQYF.

The chain combines TRBV15 with TRBJ2-1; D may be TRBD2 (5 bases). The germline V and J ends were trimmed by 5 bases and 9 bases, with 14 bases remaining between them. The CDR3 runs to 13 residues. The germline CDR1 and CDR2 sequences are LNHNV and YYDKDF (reference sequence). The CDR3 loop is CATSSRTGSEQFF. The CDR3 region has the DNA TGTGCCACCAGCTCCCGAACGGGGAGTGAGCAGTTCTTC.

The CDR3 DNA reads TGTGCCAGCAGCTTCCCACAGGGAAGTGAGAATGAAGCTTTCTTT. As protein: CASSFPQGSENEAFF. This chain joins TRBV3-1 (or the pseudogene TRBV3-2) and TRBJ1-1, with D possibly matching TRBD1 (6 bases). This CDR3 is 15 amino acids long. Germline V gene sequence: CDR1 LGHDT, CDR2 YNNKEL (reference sequence). Trimming shortened V by 5 bases and J by 7 bases, and 20 bases separated the two germline ends.

The rearrangement joins TRBV6-6 to TRBJ1-5; 9 nucleotides match TRBD1. V lost 4 bases and J lost 5; bases outside the gene matches: 3. CDR1 MNHNY and CDR2 SVGAGI come from the germline V gene (reference sequence). This CDR3 comprises 14 residues. The CDR3, as DNA: TGTGCCAGCAGTTGGACAGGGGCCGATCAGCCCCAGCATTTT. Translation: CASSWTGADQPQHF.

The chain couples TRBV6-5 to TRBJ1-2, with 8 bases fitting TRBD1. With 4 bases clipped from V and 4 bases from J, the junction kept 8 bases outside the gene matches. This CDR3 has 15 residues. In germline, CDR1 is MNHEY, CDR2 SVGAGI. In DNA, the CDR3 is TGTGCCAGCAGTTTCGGCCGGGACAGGCTCTATGGCTACACCTTC. It yields the protein CASSFGRDRLYGYTF.

The CDR3 DNA follows: TGTGCCAGTAGTATCCGGGACAGGGTAAAGTACACTGAAGCTTTCTTT. This sequence encodes CASSIRDRVKYTEAFF. V gene TRBV19 combines with J gene TRBJ1-1; 9 nucleotides agree with TRBD1. V was pared by 3 bases and J by 3 bases, with 8 bases of the junction left unmatched. The CDR3 has 16 residues. Germline V gene lookup returns CDR1 LNHDA and CDR2 SQIVND (reference sequence).

The chain is built from TRBV30 and TRBJ1-4, with a weak D call TRBD1 (5 bases). Germline V gives CDR1 GTSNPN, CDR2 SVGIG (reference sequence). The V end was cut by 5 bases, the J end by 8 bases, with 12 bases between. The CDR3 sequence is 12 residues long. The CDR3 here is CAWGAGGEKLFF. CDR3 coding DNA: TGTGCCTGGGGAGCCGGGGGAGAAAAACTGTTTTTT.

The chain joins TRBV7-2 to TRBJ2-2; 10 bases agree with TRBD2. CDR1 SGHTA and CDR2 FQGNSA come from the germline V gene. The CDR3 is 16 residues long. Germline trimming cut 5 bases from V and 1 base from J; bases unmatched to any gene: 4. CDR3 DNA: TGTGCCAGCAGCATCTTAGCGGGGGGGAACACCGGGGAGCTGTTTTTT. It translates to CASSILAGGNTGELFF.

The chain couples TRBV7-9 to TRBJ1-4; 7 positions match TRBD1. The length of the CDR3 is 15 residues. V was clipped by 5 bases and J by 7 bases; unmatched bases: 10. Germline CDR1 reads SEHNR; CDR2 reads FQNEAQ (reference sequence). CDR3 sequence (DNA): TGTGCCAGCAGCCGCACGACAGGGTTGAGTGAAAAACTGTTTTTT. It yields the protein CASSRTTGLSEKLFF.

The chain couples TRBV7-9 to TRBJ2-3; 9 nucleotides align to TRBD1. Germline CDR1 reads SEHNR; CDR2 reads FQNEAQ (reference sequence). V dropped 8 bases and J dropped 14; count of bases not matched to a gene: 14. The CDR3 has 13 residues. CDR3 sequence reads: CASDARETGGLYF. DNA of the CDR3: TGTGCCAGCGATGCAAGGGAGACAGGGGGTTTGTATTTT.

The chain carries TRBV12-2 and TRBJ2-7; TRBD2 is taken as the D call from the table, unchecked against the DNA. TRBV12-2 represents a pseudogene. The length of the CDR3 is 17 residues. For the CDR3, the DNA is TGCGCAAGTCGCCCTCGGGGGGGGGTCCCAAAGCCCTACGAGCAGTACTTC. Translation: CASRPRGGVPKPYEQYF.

The CDR3 sequence is CASSANAVGRSQTYEQYF. The CDR3 DNA follows: TGCGCCAGCAGCGCCAATGCGGTGGGGAGAAGCCAAACCTACGAGCAGTACTTC. This rearrangement joins TRBV5-1 to TRBJ2-7; D is perhaps TRBD2 (5 bases). The CDR3 loop spans 18 amino acids. V gave up 4 bases and J gave up 2 bases, with 25 bases separating them. Looked up from germline, CDR1 is SGHRS and CDR2 is YFSETQ.

The J gene is TRBJ1-5, the V gene TRBV27; weak D call: TRBD1 (5 bases). The CDR3 runs to 15 residues. Germline values: CDR1 MNHEY, CDR2 SMNVEV (reference sequence). V was shortened by 0 bases and J by 2 bases, with 8 bases between the two germline ends. CDR3 residues: CASSLSGQGNQPQHF. The CDR3 bases are TGTGCCAGCAGTTTATCGGGGCAGGGCAATCAGCCCCAGCATTTT.

The gene calls are TRBV30 and TRBJ1-2; D unresolved. The CDR3 covers 12 residues. Germline assignment: CDR1 GTSNPN and CDR2 SVGIG (reference sequence). Trimming pared 4 bases from V and 4 bases from J, leaving 10 bases between. The CDR3 loop is CAWTVGSYGYTF. The CDR3 region has the DNA TGTGCCTGGACAGTTGGCAGCTATGGCTACACCTTC. The full variable domain, with the rest looked up from reference TRBV30 and TRBJ1-2, is SQTIHQWPATLVQPVGSPLSLECTVEGTSNPNLYWYRQAAGRGLQLLFYSVGIGQISSEVPQNLSASRPQDRQFILSSKKLLLSDSGFYLCAWTVGSYGYTFGSGTRLTVV.

J is TRBJ2-2 and V is TRBV28; 7 positions agree with TRBD2. The CDR3 is 14 amino acids. V trimming: 3 bases; J trimming: 3 bases; junction bases outside the gene matches: 1. Per the germline V gene, CDR1 is MDHEN and CDR2 is SYDVKM. The CDR3 loop is CASSLTSYTGELFF. As DNA, the CDR3 is TGTGCCAGCAGTTTGACTAGCTACACCGGGGAGCTGTTTTTT.

This clone was detected once. The rearrangement links TRBV18 to TRBJ2-1, with 9 bases aligning to TRBD1. Germline V gene lookup returns CDR1 KGHSH and CDR2 LQKENI. Trimming at V came to 4 bases and at J to 7 bases, leaving 8 bases not matched to a gene. The CDR3 is 15 amino acids. The CDR3 DNA follows: TGTGCCAGCTCACGACAGGGGGTGTGGAGTAATGAGCAGTTCTTC. Residues: CASSRQGVWSNEQFF.

This chain joins TRBV11-2 and TRBJ2-4; D uncertain. CDR1 and CDR2 (germline): SGHAT, FQNNGV. Trimming stripped 2 bases from V and 4 bases from J, with 9 bases between. The CDR3 consists of 14 residues. The DNA of the CDR3 is TGTGCCAGCAGCTTACAACGGGTTAAAAACATTCAGTACTTC. It is translated as CASSLQRVKNIQYF.

CDR3 amino acids: CASSQDGLAGVRVWDGYTF. CDR3 nucleotide sequence: TGCGCCAGCAGCCAAGATGGGTTGGCAGGGGTCAGGGTTTGGGATGGCTACACCTTC. The chain links TRBV4-3 to TRBJ1-2, with D maybe TRBD1 (6 bases). Trimming removed 0 bases from V and 6 bases from J, with 26 bases in between. The length of the CDR3 is 19 residues. In germline, CDR1 is LGHNA, CDR2 YSLEER.

This clone was seen only once. The chain couples TRBV4-3 to TRBJ1-2; D might be TRBD1 (5 bases). The V and J ends lost 0 bases and 8 bases respectively, with 16 bases between them. This CDR3 region has 15 residues. CDR1 and CDR2 (germline): LGHNA, YSLEER. The CDR3 is CASSQDSGRGNGYTF. DNA for the CDR3: TGCGCCAGCAGCCAAGATTCGGGGCGGGGGAACGGCTACACCTTC.

The chain couples TRBV5-5 to TRBJ1-2; D is perhaps TRBD1 (6 bases). Germline CDR1 is SGHKS and CDR2 is YYEKEE (reference sequence). This CDR3 region has 13 residues. The germline V and J ends were trimmed by 0 bases and 3 bases, with 6 bases remaining between them. The CDR3 nucleotides are TGTGCCAGCAGCTTGGGGACAGACTATGGCTACACCTTC. This sequence encodes CASSLGTDYGYTF.

The chain has TRBV5-1 and TRBJ2-3, with 10 bases that match TRBD2. The CDR3 totals 19 residues. Germline V gene lookup returns CDR1 SGHRS and CDR2 YFSETQ. With V trimmed by 0 bases and J by 2 bases, 12 bases remained unmatched. CDR3: CASSLVASGGLSFTDTQYF. The CDR3 nucleotides read TGCGCCAGCAGCTTGGTGGCTAGCGGGGGCTTATCGTTCACAGATACGCAGTATTTT.